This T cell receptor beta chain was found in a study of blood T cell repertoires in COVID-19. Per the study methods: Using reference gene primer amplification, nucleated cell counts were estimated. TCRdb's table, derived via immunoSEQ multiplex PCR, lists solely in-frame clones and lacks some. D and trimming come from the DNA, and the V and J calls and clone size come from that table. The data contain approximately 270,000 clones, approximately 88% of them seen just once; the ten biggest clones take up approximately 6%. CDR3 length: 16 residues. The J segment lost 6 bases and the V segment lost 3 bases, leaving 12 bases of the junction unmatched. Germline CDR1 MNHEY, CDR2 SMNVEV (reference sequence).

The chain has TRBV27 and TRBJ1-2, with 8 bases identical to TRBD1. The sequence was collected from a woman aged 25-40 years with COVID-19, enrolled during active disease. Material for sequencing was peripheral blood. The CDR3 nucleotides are TGTGCCAGCAGTTTCGGACAGGGAATAACTAATCATGGCTACACCTTC. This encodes CASSFGQGITNHGYTF.